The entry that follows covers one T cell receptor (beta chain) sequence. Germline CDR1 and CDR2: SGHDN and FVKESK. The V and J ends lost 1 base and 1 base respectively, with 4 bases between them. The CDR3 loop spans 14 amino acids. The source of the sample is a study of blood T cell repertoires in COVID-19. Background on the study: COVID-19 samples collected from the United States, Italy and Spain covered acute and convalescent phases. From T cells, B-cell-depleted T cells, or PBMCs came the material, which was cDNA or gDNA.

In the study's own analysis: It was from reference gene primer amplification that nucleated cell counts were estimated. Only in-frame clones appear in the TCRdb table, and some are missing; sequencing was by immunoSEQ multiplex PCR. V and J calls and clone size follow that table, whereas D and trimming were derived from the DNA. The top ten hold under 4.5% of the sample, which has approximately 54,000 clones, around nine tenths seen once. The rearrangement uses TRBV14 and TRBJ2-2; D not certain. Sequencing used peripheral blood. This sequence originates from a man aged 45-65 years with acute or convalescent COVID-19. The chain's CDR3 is CASSQVLNTGELFF. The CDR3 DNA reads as TGTGCCAGCAGCCAAGTCTTGAACACCGGGGAGCTGTTTTTT.